These 19 T cell receptor beta chains were all obtained from the same sample, sequenced in a study of cytomegalovirus exposure and HLA in healthy donors. 60 Vbeta and 13 Jbeta primers were used in PCR. Clones were read by immunoSEQ multiplex PCR, and TCRdb kept only the in-frame ones, dropping some. The data contain about 110,000 clones, more than 75% of them seen just once; the ten biggest clones take up 2% to 3%. What was sequenced was PBMCs. The source of these receptors is a man aged 25-40 years in good health and CMV-seropositive.

The rearrangement joins TRBV7-2 to TRBJ1-5, with D perhaps TRBD1 (6 bases). In germline, CDR1 is SGHTA, CDR2 FQGNSA. The V end lost 2 bases, the J end lost 4 bases, and 9 bases lay between the germline ends. CDR3 length: 14 residues. CDR3 loop: CASSLRTVNQPQHF. The DNA of the CDR3 is TGTGCCAGCAGCTTACGGACAGTGAATCAGCCCCAGCATTTT.

The count of this clone is one. The chain links TRBV30 to TRBJ1-1; D gene uncertain. The CDR3 contains 13 residues. Looked up from germline, CDR1 is GTSNPN and CDR2 is SVGIG (reference sequence). The germline V and J ends were trimmed by 4 bases and 1 base, with 10 bases remaining between them. The CDR3 loop reads CAWINAGNTEAFF. CDR3 DNA sequence: TGTGCCTGGATAAATGCAGGGAACACTGAAGCTTTCTTT. The whole variable domain, remainder taken from reference TRBV30 and TRBJ1-1, is SQTIHQWPATLVQPVGSPLSLECTVEGTSNPNLYWYRQAAGRGLQLLFYSVGIGQISSEVPQNLSASRPQDRQFILSSKKLLLSDSGFYLCAWINAGNTEAFFGQGTRLTVV.

The chain recombines TRBV5-4 with TRBJ2-7; 9 nucleotides match TRBD1. This CDR3 contains 15 residues. CDR1 and CDR2 from the germline V gene are SGHNT and YYREEE (reference sequence). Germline trimming cut 5 bases from V and 2 bases from J; bases unmatched to any gene: 8. The CDR3 region has the DNA TGTGCCAGCAGGCGAACAGGGGGCAAGACCTACGAGCAGTACTTC. Protein product: CASRRTGGKTYEQYF.

V is TRBV10-3 and J is TRBJ2-2; 8 bases match TRBD1. The germline gives CDR1 ENHRY, CDR2 SYGVKD. The CDR3 totals 16 residues. V shed 4 bases and J 6 bases; nucleotides not matched to a gene: 10. CDR3 in DNA: TGTGCCATCAGTGGCAGGGGGCATAGGGTCGCCGGGGAGCTGTTTTTT. It codes for CAISGRGHRVAGELFF.

The chain carries TRBV10-1 and TRBJ2-3; a weak D match, TRBD2 (6 bases). V was cut by 6 bases and J by 2 bases, with 15 bases left in between. This CDR3 has 15 amino acids. Germline CDR1 WNHNN, CDR2 SYGVQD (reference sequence). CDR3: CASSAPGTVTDTQYF. The CDR3 DNA is TGCGCCAGCAGCGCTCCCGGGACTGTCACAGATACGCAGTATTTT.

The chain links TRBV5-1 to TRBJ2-7; weak D call: TRBD2 (6 bases). The CDR3 is 15 amino acids. V gave up 0 bases and J gave up 1 base, with 11 bases separating them. From germline, CDR1 is SGHRS and CDR2 YFSETQ. CDR3 amino acids: CASSLGGGISYEQYF. The CDR3 region has the DNA TGCGCCAGCAGCTTGGGAGGCGGGATTTCCTACGAGCAGTACTTC.

This chain uses TRBV5-5 with TRBJ1-4; possibly TRBD1 for D (6 bases). The CDR3 sequence is 14 residues long. The germline CDR1 and CDR2 sequences are SGHKS and YYEKEE (reference sequence). Trimming left V 4 bases short and J 3 bases short, with 10 bases between. Here the CDR3 DNA reads TGTGCCAGCAGCCCCACAGGGTCTAATGAAAAACTGTTTTTT. Its protein product is CASSPTGSNEKLFF. The full variable domain, completed using reference TRBV5-5 and TRBJ1-4, is DAGVTQSPTHLIKTRGQQVTLRCSPISGHKSVSWYQQVLGQGPQFIFQYYEKEERGRGNFPDRFSARQFPNYSSELNVNALLLGDSALYLCASSPTGSNEKLFFGSGTQLSVL.

This clone appeared a few times. CDR3 coding DNA: TGTGCCAGCAGCTTCGGTTCGAACACTGAAGCTTTCTTT. Its translation: CASSFGSNTEAFF. This rearrangement joins TRBV5-5 to TRBJ1-1, with D hard to call. The CDR3 has 13 residues. V was clipped by 2 bases and J by 1 base, with 6 bases between them. Germline assignment: CDR1 SGHKS and CDR2 YYEKEE (reference sequence).

The chain joins TRBV2 to TRBJ2-3; 8 nucleotides line up with TRBD2. With V trimmed by 8 bases and J by 2 bases, 6 bases remained unmatched. Looked up from germline, CDR1 is SNHLY and CDR2 is FYNNEI. CDR3 length equals 14 residues. CDR3 sequence (DNA): TGTGCCAGCGGGTCGGGGGGGGACACAGATACGCAGTATTTT. The encoded protein is CASGSGGDTDTQYF.

This clone has only a few counts. The chain joins TRBV2 to TRBJ2-2, with 8 positions matching TRBD1. The V gene's germline CDR1 is SNHLY and CDR2 FYNNEI. The CDR3 contains 15 residues. Losses at the gene ends were 4 bases for V and 8 bases for J; bases not matched to a gene: 9. The CDR3 sequence: CASSGDAGGLGELFF. The CDR3 DNA reads TGTGCCAGCAGTGGAGACGCAGGGGGCCTAGGGGAGCTGTTTTTT.

The chain is built from TRBV12-2 and TRBJ2-3; TRBD2 reflects the table's D call only, with no check against the DNA. TRBV12-2 is recorded as a pseudogene. The CDR3 consists of 15 residues. The CDR3 spells CASASRGGRVDTQYF. The DNA for the CDR3 is TGTGCAAGTGCTTCCCGGGGGGGAAGGGTCGATACGCAGTATTTT.

J is TRBJ1-1 and V is TRBV30; 8 nucleotides agree with TRBD1. V shed 3 bases, J shed 3 bases, and the junction held 3 bases outside the gene matches. CDR1 is GTSNPN and CDR2 is SVGIG in the germline V gene (reference sequence). CDR3 length equals 13 residues. The CDR3 sequence is CAWSVTGDTEAFF. The CDR3 DNA is TGTGCCTGGAGCGTGACAGGGGACACTGAAGCTTTCTTT.

Here the CDR3 DNA reads TGTGCCAGCAGCCCCAGACAGGTGGGGAATGAAAAACTGTTTTTT. Translated: CASSPRQVGNEKLFF. This sequence joins TRBV14 and TRBJ1-4; possibly TRBD1 for D (6 bases). The CDR3 spans 15 residues. Germline V gives CDR1 SGHDN, CDR2 FVKESK. Trimming shortened V by 4 bases and J by 5 bases, and 14 bases separated the two germline ends.

This chain connects TRBV30 to TRBJ2-3; TRBD2 might be the D (5 bases). Trimming stripped 1 base from V and 1 base from J, with 12 bases between. Germline values: CDR1 GTSNPN, CDR2 SVGIG (reference sequence). The CDR3 is 15 amino acids. The CDR3 region has the DNA TGTGCCTGGAGTGCGCCCAGCGGAGGCACAGATACGCAGTATTTT. It codes for CAWSAPSGGTDTQYF.

The rearrangement links TRBV14 to TRBJ1-2; no clear D gene. This CDR3 contains 14 residues. Trimming cost V 0 bases and J 1 base, with 6 bases left between them. Per germline, CDR1 SGHDN and CDR2 FVKESK. The CDR3 protein is CASSQEFLNYGYTF. DNA for the CDR3: TGTGCCAGCAGCCAAGAGTTTCTTAACTATGGCTACACCTTC.

This clone has more than one count but fewer than ten. This sequence joins TRBV19 and TRBJ2-2; D remains unclear. V was clipped by 8 bases and J by 6 bases, with 7 bases between them. This CDR3 has 11 amino acids. Germline CDR1 reads LNHDA; CDR2 reads SQIVND (reference sequence). CDR3 amino acids: CASAYAGELFF. The CDR3 region has the DNA TGTGCCAGTGCGTACGCCGGGGAGCTGTTTTTT.

The chain couples TRBV19 to TRBJ2-7; 7 bases agree with TRBD1. Trimming removed 6 bases from V and 2 bases from J; junction bases left unmatched: 10. This CDR3 is built from 15 residues. In germline, CDR1 is LNHDA, CDR2 SQIVND (reference sequence). Written as DNA, the CDR3 is TGTGCCAGTAGGAACCCGGGACAGCTAGCCTACGAGCAGTACTTC. Amino acid sequence: CASRNPGQLAYEQYF.

The chain has TRBV11-3 and TRBJ1-2; no definite D call. The ends were cut back, 2 bases at V and 6 bases at J, with 13 bases in the middle. This CDR3 contains 14 residues. Germline loops: CDR1 SGHNT, CDR2 YENEEA. The CDR3 DNA reads as TGTGCCAGCAGCTTACTAGGAGCCCTCCATGGCTACACCTTC. It specifies CASSLLGALHGYTF.

This clone was seen a few times. The chain combines TRBV7-9 with TRBJ1-1; possibly TRBD1 for D (5 bases). The length of the CDR3 is 14 residues. V was pared by 1 base and J by 1 base, with 7 bases between. CDR1 and CDR2 (germline): SEHNR, FQNEAQ (reference sequence). This chain's CDR3 is CASSLGQSNTEAFF. In DNA, the CDR3 is TGTGCCAGCAGCTTAGGACAGTCGAACACTGAAGCTTTCTTT.